These T cell receptor beta chains were read from a single sample in a study of STAT5B mutations in CD4+ large granular lymphocyte leukemia. TCRdb's copy holds only in-frame clones and misses some; the assay was immunoSEQ multiplex PCR. The sample gives around 34,000 clones, around four fifths of which show up once; 4.4% is in the top ten. Sequenced: CD4+ T cells from blood buffy coats. Receptors originate from a human donor in good health. Each CDR3 is given with its conserved first and last residue. The D gene is left open where the match is weak. A row's size may be missing; if present it is once, few, many or a size class.

v_call	j_call	d_call	clone_size	cdr3_nt	cdr3_aa
TRBV28	TRBJ1-3	.	.	TGTGCCAGCAGCAGTGCCGTCGGAAACACCATATATTTT	CASSSAVGNTIYF
TRBV5-1	TRBJ2-1	.	.	TGCGCCAGCAGCCCCGACTGGTTCTCCTACAATGAGCAGTTCTTC	CASSPDWFSYNEQFF
TRBV4-1	TRBJ2-3	TRBD2	once	TGCGCCAGCAGCCAAGATGGAACTAGCGGGAGGGGGGCTACGCAGTATTTT	CASSQDGTSGRGATQYF
TRBV28	TRBJ1-2	.	.	TGTGCCAGCAGTTTGGTGGGCTATGGCTACACCTTC	CASSLVGYGYTF
TRBV28	TRBJ2-3	.	.	TGTGCCAGCAGTTTAAGAGAGGGAGATACGCAGTATTTT	CASSLREGDTQYF
TRBV5-1	TRBJ2-2	.	.	TGCGCCAGCAGCTTGGCAAGTTCCAACACCGGGGAGCTGTTTTTT	CASSLASSNTGELFF
TRBV7-2	TRBJ2-5	.	.	TGTGCCAGCAGCTCCCGACAGGAGGAGACCCAGTACTTC	CASSSRQEETQYF
TRBV18	TRBJ2-3	.	.	TGTGCCAGCTCACTAATACGTGTCTCAGATACGCAGTATTTT	CASSLIRVSDTQYF
TRBV11-2	TRBJ2-1	.	.	TGTGCCAGCAGCTTATTCCGAGGCTCGATAGCGGACAATGAGCAGTTCTTC	CASSLFRGSIADNEQFF
TRBV30	TRBJ2-1	.	.	TGTGCCTGGAGTGTAGGATGGGCCCCGTACAATGAGCAGTTCTTC	CAWSVGWAPYNEQFF
TRBV5-6	TRBJ2-5	.	.	TGTGCCAGCAGCTTGGGGGCAGCCCTCGGGAGAGAGACCCAGTACTTC	CASSLGAALGRETQYF
TRBV29-1	TRBJ2-3	TRBD2	.	TGCAGCGTTGACTCAAGAGGACTAGCGGGACCAGATACGCAGTATTTT	CSVDSRGLAGPDTQYF
TRBV9	TRBJ2-5	TRBD2	.	TGTGCCAGCAGCGTAGGCGGGAGGGCCCAAGAGACCCAGTACTTC	CASSVGGRAQETQYF
TRBV18	TRBJ2-2	.	.	TGTGCCAGCTCCTGGTCAGACACGAACACCGGGGAGCTGTTTTTT	CASSWSDTNTGELFF
TRBV15	TRBJ2-2	TRBD1	.	TGTGCCACCAGCAGACCGACAGGGGGGAACCGGGAGCTGTTTTTT	CATSRPTGGNRELFF
TRBV4-1	TRBJ2-1	.	once	TGCGCCAGCAGCCAACAGTTATTCCCCGGGGGCACCTACAATGAGCAGTTCTTC	CASSQQLFPGGTYNEQFF
TRBV7-6	TRBJ2-3	TRBD2	.	TGTGCCAGCAGTTTTCAAGCGGGAAACACAGATACGCAGTATTTT	CASSFQAGNTDTQYF
TRBV2	TRBJ1-5	.	.	TGTGCCAGCAAAGACCCGAATGGGAACAACAATCAGCCCCAGCATTTT	CASKDPNGNNNQPQHF
TRBV4-3	TRBJ2-5	.	few	TGCGCCAGCAGCCAAGCTCGAGGGGGGCAAGAGACCCAGTACTTC	CASSQARGGQETQYF
TRBV21-1	TRBJ2-1	.	.	TGTGCCAGCAGCAAAGGGGGGGCTAGCGGGATGATATGCAATGAGCAGTTCTTC	CASSKGGASGMICNEQFF
TRBV19	TRBJ1-2	TRBD1	.	TGTGCCAGTAGATTTTCGACAGGGGGAAACTATGGCTACACCTTC	CASRFSTGGNYGYTF
TRBV7-9	TRBJ2-7	TRBD1	.	TGTGCCAGCAGCGAACGACAGGGGTCCTACGAGCAGTACTTC	CASSERQGSYEQYF
TRBV6-6	TRBJ2-1	.	.	TGTGCCAGCCAAACCAAACAGGGAGCAAAGCAAAATGAGCAGTTCTTC	CASQTKQGAKQNEQFF
TRBV6-5	TRBJ1-3	.	.	TGTGCCAGCAGTTACTCGAGGGGGTCTGGAAACACCATATATTTT	CASSYSRGSGNTIYF
TRBV19	TRBJ2-5	.	once	TGTGCCAGTAGTTTCGAAACAGGGAGAGGGGAGACCCAGTACTTC	CASSFETGRGETQYF
TRBV18	TRBJ2-7	TRBD1	.	TGTGCCAGCGCCCCCCGGACAGGGGGCTACGAGCAGTACTTC	CASAPRTGGYEQYF